Listed here are 2 T cell receptor beta chains from one sample, sequenced in a study of control samples from healthy donors and cancer patients. Sequencing used immunoSEQ multiplex PCR; TCRdb keeps in-frame clones, though not all of them. Here the sample spans about 120,000 clones, about nine tenths being singletons. Sequencing was done on a sample of blood. The receptors shown here come from a woman aged 45-60 years in good health.

The chain recombines TRBV30 with TRBJ2-1, with 10 bases fitting TRBD2. CDR3 size: 14 residues. J lost 4 bases, V lost 3 bases, and 3 bases had no gene match. The germline CDR1 and CDR2 sequences are GTSNPN and SVGIG (reference sequence). The CDR3 is CAWRTSGRYNEQFF. The DNA of the CDR3 is TGTGCCTGGAGGACTAGCGGGCGATACAATGAGCAGTTCTTC.

V gene TRBV6-5 combines with J gene TRBJ1-5, with unresolved D. The length of the CDR3 is 15 residues. Germline V gene sequence: CDR1 MNHEY, CDR2 SVGAGI. With 10 bases removed from V and 0 bases from J, the gap between germline ends came to 16 bases. The CDR3 loop reads CAIKELDGSNQPQHF. DNA of the CDR3: TGTGCCATCAAAGAACTCGACGGTAGCAATCAGCCCCAGCATTTT.